Below, 31 T cell receptor beta chains from the same sample are listed, as sequenced in a study of blood T cell repertoires in COVID-19. Clones were sequenced by immunoSEQ multiplex PCR, and TCRdb holds only the in-frame ones, with some missing. The data contain nearly 15,000 clones, around 74% of them singletons. The sample comprised peripheral blood. The receptors were gathered from a man aged 60 to 69 with acute or convalescent COVID-19.

The V and J genes are TRBV19 and TRBJ1-5; D is uncertain. CDR3 length: 14 residues. Trimming left V 6 bases short and J 3 bases short, with 12 bases between. CDR1 is LNHDA and CDR2 is SQIVND in the germline V gene (reference sequence). CDR3 DNA sequence: TGTGCCAGTAGCGAGGGCAGCTTCAATCAGCCCCAGCATTTT. This encodes CASSEGSFNQPQHF.

The genes are TRBV7-9 and TRBJ1-5; possible D gene TRBD1, 5 bases. Germline CDR1 is SEHNR and CDR2 is FQNEAQ (reference sequence). CDR3 length: 15 amino acids. Deletions cut 4 bases from V and 4 bases from J, with 14 bases between. The CDR3 sequence: CASSYDGAINQPQHF. For the CDR3, the DNA is TGTGCCAGCAGCTACGATGGGGCAATAAATCAGCCCCAGCATTTT.

The chain couples TRBV10-3 to TRBJ1-1; 7 positions match TRBD1. The CDR3 runs to 14 residues. V lost 8 bases, J lost 8 bases, and 14 bases stayed unmatched. Per germline, CDR1 ENHRY and CDR2 SYGVKD. In nucleotides, the CDR3 is TGTGCCATCGGGGCAGGGGGGACTTCAGTAGAAGCTTTCTTT. It encodes CAIGAGGTSVEAFF.

The rearrangement links TRBV29-1 to TRBJ2-2; weak D call: TRBD2 (6 bases). The CDR3 extends over 13 amino acids. V gave up 3 bases and J gave up 3 bases, with 8 bases separating them. Germline values: CDR1 SQVTM, CDR2 ANQGSEA. The CDR3 protein is CSVDGSYTGELFF. As DNA, the CDR3 is TGCAGCGTTGACGGGAGCTACACCGGGGAGCTGTTTTTT.

The chain joins TRBV5-1 to TRBJ1-2, with 7 bases identical to TRBD1. The CDR3 spans 15 residues. The junction had 10 bases not matched to a gene; V was cut back by 4 bases and J by 4 bases. CDR1 and CDR2 (germline): SGHRS, YFSETQ. CDR3 bases: TGCGCCAGCAGCACCGACCCCGGGACAGCCTATGGCTACACCTTC. As protein: CASSTDPGTAYGYTF.

This chain links TRBV5-1 with TRBJ1-2, with TRBD1 identical over 9 bases. Germline CDR1 and CDR2: SGHRS and YFSETQ. The CDR3 sequence is 14 residues long. After removal of 4 bases from V and 4 bases from J, the junction contained 5 bases not matched to a gene. This chain's CDR3 is CASSPGQGSYGYTF. The CDR3 DNA follows: TGCGCCAGCAGCCCCGGACAGGGGAGCTATGGCTACACCTTC. Combining the CDR3 with reference TRBV5-1 and TRBJ1-2 gives the whole variable domain KAGVTQTPRYLIKTRGQQVTLSCSPISGHRSVSWYQQTPGQGLQFLFEYFSETQRNKGNFPGRFSGRQFSNSRSEMNVSTLELGDSALYLCASSPGQGSYGYTFGSGTRLTVV.

The gene calls are TRBV3-1 (or the pseudogene TRBV3-2) and TRBJ2-7, with a tentative D call TRBD1 (7 bases). CDR3 length: 13 amino acids. Germline-derived CDR1 and CDR2 are LGHDT and YNNKEL (reference sequence). The V end was cut by 1 base, the J end by 6 bases, with 10 bases between. The DNA of the CDR3 is TGTGCCAGCAGCCAAGGCAGGGGGGTCGAGCAGTACTTC. Translation gives CASSQGRGVEQYF.

This clone was recorded only once. The CDR3, as DNA: TGTGCCATCATGGAACGGGACTCTCGGGGCTACACCTTC. Protein sequence: CAIMERDSRGYTF. The V call is TRBV10-3, the J call TRBJ1-2; D is possibly TRBD1 (5 bases). Trimming removed 7 bases at V and 8 bases at J, with 17 bases between. Germline assignment: CDR1 ENHRY and CDR2 SYGVKD. This CDR3 is built from 13 residues.

The genes are TRBV3-1 (or the pseudogene TRBV3-2) and TRBJ1-6; TRBD1 agrees at 8 bases. V was clipped by 4 bases and J by 8 bases; unmatched bases: 4. Germline V gives CDR1 LGHDT, CDR2 YNNKEL (reference sequence). CDR3 length equals 14 residues. In DNA, the CDR3 is TGTGCCAGCAGCCGAACAGGGGGGGATTCACCCCTCCACTTT. Its translation is CASSRTGGDSPLHF.

This chain uses TRBV30 with TRBJ1-2; 7 positions match TRBD1. This CDR3 has 15 residues. After removal of 4 bases from V and 0 bases from J, the junction contained 8 bases not matched to a gene. Germline V gene sequence: CDR1 GTSNPN, CDR2 SVGIG (reference sequence). The CDR3 coding sequence is TGTGCCTGGATAAATGACAGGGCAGCTAACTATGGCTACACCTTC. Translation: CAWINDRAANYGYTF.

V is TRBV18 and J is TRBJ2-1; 9 nucleotides align to TRBD1. Germline values: CDR1 KGHSH, CDR2 LQKENI. The J segment lost 8 bases and the V segment lost 2 bases, leaving 10 bases of the junction unmatched. The CDR3 has 16 residues. As DNA, the CDR3 is TGTGCCAGCTCACCATTTTCCGGGACAGGGATCCATGAGCAGTTCTTC. Translated: CASSPFSGTGIHEQFF.

CDR3: CASSLAGGPGDTQYF. The CDR3 region has the DNA TGTGCCAGCAGTTTGGCGGGGGGGCCAGGAGATACGCAGTATTTT. This chain connects TRBV6-5 to TRBJ2-3; 9 bases are shared with TRBD2. Germline assignment: CDR1 MNHEY and CDR2 SVGAGI. CDR3 length equals 15 residues. V lost 4 bases and J lost 5; bases outside the gene matches: 7.

This clone was recorded only once. The chain couples TRBV5-1 to TRBJ1-3; the D is unclear. The CDR3 has 15 residues. The germline V and J ends were trimmed by 4 bases and 0 bases, with 11 bases remaining between them. The germline CDR1 and CDR2 sequences are SGHRS and YFSETQ. CDR3 DNA: TGCGCCAGCAGCCAAGCGGTGGGCTCTGGAAACACCATATATTTT. Amino acid sequence: CASSQAVGSGNTIYF.

This chain connects TRBV7-9 to TRBJ2-5; D is perhaps TRBD1 (5 bases). CDR1 SEHNR and CDR2 FQNEAQ come from the germline V gene (reference sequence). The V gene lost 8 bases and the J gene lost 5 bases, with 12 bases spanning the gap. The CDR3 is 12 residues long. The CDR3 here is CASWAGPETQYF. The CDR3 bases are TGTGCCAGCTGGGCAGGGCCGGAGACCCAGTACTTC.

The rearrangement links TRBV5-1 to TRBJ2-7, with a weak D call TRBD1 (6 bases). V shed 5 bases and J shed 2 bases, with 17 bases lying between them. CDR1 and CDR2 (germline): SGHRS, YFSETQ. CDR3 size: 15 residues. CDR3 nucleotides: TGCGCCAGCAGAAGAACACGGGACACCGCCTACGAGCAGTACTTC. This encodes CASRRTRDTAYEQYF.

Only a few counts were recorded for this clone. This chain joins TRBV7-9 and TRBJ1-1, with 10 bases lining up with TRBD1. The V gene's germline CDR1 is SEHNR and CDR2 FQNEAQ (reference sequence). Germline trimming cut 2 bases from V and 5 bases from J; bases unmatched to any gene: 5. The CDR3 consists of 15 residues. In nucleotides, the CDR3 is TGTGCCAGCAGCTTATTTAGGACAGGGGGTACTGAAGCTTTCTTT. Translating it yields CASSLFRTGGTEAFF.

This clone was observed a few times. The chain uses TRBV27 and TRBJ2-2, with a tentative D call TRBD1 (5 bases). CDR1 and CDR2 (germline): MNHEY, SMNVEV (reference sequence). Trimming stripped 2 bases from V and 4 bases from J, with 11 bases between. The CDR3 covers 15 residues. The CDR3 DNA sequence: TGTGCCAGCAGTTTACAGGGCGATGGCACCGGGGAGCTGTTTTTT. This sequence encodes CASSLQGDGTGELFF.

The CDR3: CASSKDRESGELFF. CDR3 bases: TGTGCCAGCAGCAAGGACAGGGAGTCCGGGGAGCTGTTTTTT. The chain has TRBV25-1 and TRBJ2-2; 8 nucleotides agree with TRBD1. The CDR3 length is 14 residues. The V and J ends lost 6 bases and 6 bases, in that order; junction bases with no gene match: 6. Germline V gives CDR1 MGHDK, CDR2 SYGVNS.

This clone was counted only a few times. The chain links TRBV6-4 to TRBJ2-3; 10 nucleotides match TRBD1. In germline, CDR1 is MRHNA, CDR2 SNTAGT. CDR3 length: 15 amino acids. V trimming: 0 bases; J trimming: 4 bases; junction bases outside the gene matches: 1. The CDR3 is CASSDSTGGADTQYF. The CDR3 DNA reads as TGTGCCAGCAGTGACTCGACAGGGGGCGCAGATACGCAGTATTTT.

The gene calls are TRBV2 and TRBJ1-5; possible D gene TRBD1, 6 bases. The CDR3 sequence is 15 residues long. Per the germline V gene, CDR1 is SNHLY and CDR2 is FYNNEI. The V gene lost 7 bases and the J gene lost 2 bases, with 15 bases spanning the gap. The CDR3 region is CASTPGTNRNQPQHF. CDR3 DNA: TGTGCCAGCACTCCCGGGACAAATCGCAATCAGCCCCAGCATTTT.

This clone was seen a few times. V and J are TRBV10-3 and TRBJ1-1; 7 positions match TRBD1. The germline CDR1 and CDR2 sequences are ENHRY and SYGVKD. The trim removed 9 bases at V and 1 base at J, leaving 5 bases unmatched. The CDR3 runs to 13 residues. CDR3 loop: CAIQGYENTEAFF. The CDR3 region has the DNA TGTGCCATACAGGGGTACGAGAACACTGAAGCTTTCTTT.

The genes are TRBV19 and TRBJ2-1; TRBD2 agrees at 7 bases. CDR1 and CDR2 (germline): LNHDA, SQIVND (reference sequence). The length of the CDR3 is 14 residues. The J segment lost 3 bases and the V segment lost 4 bases, leaving 3 bases of the junction unmatched. CDR3 sequence: CASSRSGDYNEQFF. Written as DNA, the CDR3 is TGTGCCAGTAGTAGGAGCGGGGACTACAATGAGCAGTTCTTC. The full variable domain, in which reference TRBV19 and TRBJ2-1 provide the parts outside the CDR3, is DGGITQSPKYLFRKEGQNVTLSCEQNLNHDAMYWYRQDPGQGLRLIYYSQIVNDFQKGDIAEGYSVSREKKESFPLTVTSAQKNPTAFYLCASSRSGDYNEQFFGPGTRLTVL.

V is TRBV24-1 and J is TRBJ1-6, with 11 positions matching TRBD1. The V gene's germline CDR1 is KGHDR and CDR2 SFDVKD. The CDR3 runs 17 residues. V lost 3 bases, J lost 8 bases, and 8 bases stayed unmatched. The CDR3 here is CATSDRRTGGIYSPLHF. In nucleotides, the CDR3 is TGTGCCACCAGTGATCGCCGGACAGGGGGCATATATTCACCCCTCCACTTT.

In this sample, this clone turned up once. The genes are TRBV12-5 and TRBJ2-5; 9 positions match TRBD1. The J segment lost 5 bases and the V segment lost 0 bases, leaving 7 bases of the junction unmatched. Germline V CDR1 and CDR2: LGHNT, FRNRAP. The CDR3 extends over 16 amino acids. CDR3 region: CASGLVWDRVVETQYF. The CDR3 coding sequence is TGTGCTAGTGGTTTGGTATGGGACAGGGTTGTTGAGACCCAGTACTTC.

CDR3 residues: CASSPDRVGANTGELFF. As DNA, the CDR3 is TGTGCCAGCAGCCCAGACAGGGTTGGAGCGAACACCGGGGAGCTGTTTTTT. The chain combines TRBV3-1 (or the pseudogene TRBV3-2) with TRBJ2-2; 7 nucleotides line up with TRBD1. Germline lookup yields CDR1 LGHDT and CDR2 YNNKEL (reference sequence). V trimming: 4 bases; J trimming: 0 bases; junction bases outside the gene matches: 8. The CDR3 totals 17 residues.

The chain is built from TRBV18 and TRBJ2-5, with 8 bases aligning to TRBD2. Trimming removed 5 bases from V and 5 bases from J; junction bases left unmatched: 4. The CDR3 is made up of 13 amino acids. Germline assignment: CDR1 KGHSH and CDR2 LQKENI. CDR3 residues: CASSAGLGETQYF. In DNA form, the CDR3 reads TGTGCCAGCTCAGCGGGACTAGGGGAGACCCAGTACTTC.

The rearrangement joins TRBV7-2 to TRBJ2-2; 9 bases line up with TRBD2. J lost 2 bases, V lost 5 bases, and 3 bases had no gene match. The CDR3 has 15 amino acids. Per germline, CDR1 SGHTA and CDR2 FQGNSA. Here the CDR3 reads CASSRSGGNTGELFF. CDR3 DNA: TGTGCCAGCAGCCGTAGCGGGGGAAACACCGGGGAGCTGTTTTTT.

In its sample, this clone was seen once. The chain has TRBV7-2 and TRBJ2-1; tentatively, D is TRBD2 (6 bases). V was shortened by 6 bases and J by 2 bases, with 11 bases between the two germline ends. The CDR3 has 14 amino acids. Germline V gene data show CDR1 as SGHTA and CDR2 as FQGNSA. CDR3 in DNA: TGTGCCAGCAGTTTGGCGGGGCCCTACAATGAGCAGTTCTTC. Encoded protein: CASSLAGPYNEQFF.

The V gene is TRBV27, the J gene TRBJ1-1; TRBD1 aligns across 7 bases. The germline gives CDR1 MNHEY, CDR2 SMNVEV (reference sequence). The length of the CDR3 is 14 residues. V trimming: 6 bases; J trimming: 4 bases; junction bases outside the gene matches: 8. The CDR3 region has the DNA TGTGCCAGCAGCCAACAGGGGTCTGGCACTGAAGCTTTCTTT. This codes for CASSQQGSGTEAFF.

The chain couples TRBV6-2 or TRBV6-3 to TRBJ2-2; 7 bases line up with TRBD1. The CDR3 loop spans 15 amino acids. V lost 2 bases, J lost 5 bases, and 5 bases stayed unmatched. Germline assignment: CDR1 MNHEY and CDR2 SVGEGT. The CDR3, as DNA: TGTGCCAGCAGTTACAGCAACAGGGGTACCGGGGAGCTGTTTTTT. Amino acid sequence: CASSYSNRGTGELFF.

The chain carries TRBV20-1 and TRBJ2-2; D possibly corresponds to TRBD2 (6 bases). The CDR3 spans 15 residues. Deletions cut 3 bases from V and 1 base from J, with 12 bases between. Germline-derived CDR1 and CDR2 are DFQATT and SNEGSKA (reference sequence). Here the CDR3 reads CSASGSSVNTGELFF. The CDR3 DNA sequence: TGCAGTGCTAGTGGGTCTAGCGTGAACACCGGGGAGCTGTTTTTT.